These 24 T cell receptor beta chains share one sample of origin, sequenced in a study of blood T cell repertoires in COVID-19. Some clones are missing from TCRdb's copy, which holds only in-frame ones; the method was immunoSEQ multiplex PCR. The table records roughly 260,000 clones, around nine tenths of them present only once. Sample: peripheral blood. These receptors came from a man aged 35 to 55 who had recovered from COVID-19.

This clone was seen only once. CDR3 DNA: TGCGCCAGCAGCTTGCGGGGATGGGCGGGGGCCGGCACTGAAGCTTTCTTT. Translating gives CASSLRGWAGAGTEAFF. The chain uses TRBV5-1 and TRBJ1-1, with D maybe TRBD1 (6 bases). Deletions cut 1 base from V and 4 bases from J, with 20 bases between. The CDR3 has 17 amino acids. The germline V gene encodes CDR1 SGHRS and CDR2 YFSETQ. Based on the CDR3 plus reference TRBV5-1 and TRBJ1-1, the full variable domain is KAGVTQTPRYLIKTRGQQVTLSCSPISGHRSVSWYQQTPGQGLQFLFEYFSETQRNKGNFPGRFSGRQFSNSRSEMNVSTLELGDSALYLCASSLRGWAGAGTEAFFGQGTRLTVV.

The J gene is TRBJ2-4, the V gene TRBV19; D ambiguous. The CDR3 runs 17 residues. Germline CDR1 reads LNHDA; CDR2 reads SQIVND (reference sequence). With 8 bases removed from V and 0 bases from J, the gap between germline ends came to 20 bases. As DNA, the CDR3 is TGTGCCAGTTCCGGTGTCGCGGATCCTAGAGCCAAAAACATTCAGTACTTC. Translation gives CASSGVADPRAKNIQYF.

The rearrangement uses TRBV4-1 and TRBJ2-7; 9 nucleotides align to TRBD2. The junction had 7 bases not matched to a gene; V was cut back by 0 bases and J by 4 bases. Germline CDR1 reads MGHRA; CDR2 reads YSYEKL. The CDR3 contains 16 residues. The CDR3 here is CASSQDLRGGSYEQYF. For the CDR3, the DNA is TGCGCCAGCAGCCAAGATCTGCGGGGGGGGTCATACGAGCAGTACTTC.

V is TRBV27 and J is TRBJ2-1; D is uncertain. V lost 0 bases, J lost 4 bases, and 13 bases lay in between. The length of the CDR3 is 16 residues. Germline CDR1 MNHEY, CDR2 SMNVEV (reference sequence). The CDR3 reads CASSLSSNLGYNEQFF. DNA for the CDR3: TGTGCCAGCAGTTTATCATCTAACCTTGGTTACAATGAGCAGTTCTTC.

The V call is TRBV27, the J call TRBJ1-2; D call uncertain. The V and J ends lost 6 bases and 4 bases respectively, with 12 bases between them. Germline CDR1 is MNHEY and CDR2 is SMNVEV (reference sequence). This CDR3 region has 13 residues. The CDR3 DNA reads as TGTGCCAGCAGCCCAGGAGGAGGCTATGGCTACACCTTC. It specifies CASSPGGGYGYTF.

This rearrangement joins TRBV5-1 to TRBJ2-1, with D hard to call. The CDR3 has 16 amino acids. CDR1 and CDR2 from the germline V gene are SGHRS and YFSETQ. With 0 bases removed from V and 0 bases from J, the gap between germline ends came to 10 bases. CDR3 coding DNA: TGCGCCAGCAGCTTGGAGCTCTCTTCCTCCTACAATGAGCAGTTCTTC. Translation: CASSLELSSSYNEQFF. The full variable domain, with the rest looked up from reference TRBV5-1 and TRBJ2-1, is KAGVTQTPRYLIKTRGQQVTLSCSPISGHRSVSWYQQTPGQGLQFLFEYFSETQRNKGNFPGRFSGRQFSNSRSEMNVSTLELGDSALYLCASSLELSSSYNEQFFGPGTRLTVL.

The J gene is TRBJ1-2, the V gene TRBV2, with unresolved D. V lost 8 bases, J lost 0 bases, and 16 bases lay in between. The CDR3 contains 15 residues. Germline V lookup: CDR1 SNHLY, CDR2 FYNNEI. In DNA, the CDR3 is TGTGCCAGCTCTACTACCGGGAGAGCTAACTATGGCTACACCTTC. This encodes CASSTTGRANYGYTF.

This clone was seen only a few times. This chain connects TRBV19 to TRBJ1-2; 9 nucleotides match TRBD1. J was trimmed by 8 bases and V by 7 bases; bases with no gene match: 14. Germline V CDR1 and CDR2: LNHDA, SQIVND (reference sequence). The CDR3 contains 15 residues. The CDR3 is CASILQGASSRGYTF. The CDR3 DNA sequence: TGTGCCAGTATCTTACAGGGGGCGTCATCACGGGGCTACACCTTC.

In this sample, this clone turned up once. The rearrangement uses TRBV7-9 and TRBJ2-1, with no clear D. Per the germline V gene, CDR1 is SEHNR and CDR2 is FQNEAQ (reference sequence). CDR3 length: 11 residues. The ends were cut back, 8 bases at V and 5 bases at J, with 7 bases in the middle. CDR3 amino acids: CASLVDNEQFF. The CDR3 DNA reads TGTGCCAGCTTAGTGGACAATGAGCAGTTCTTC.

J is TRBJ2-4 and V is TRBV12-3 or TRBV12-4, with D uncertain. V was pared by 4 bases and J by 5 bases, with 9 bases between. This CDR3 spans 13 amino acids. Written as DNA, the CDR3 is TGTGCCAGCAGTTCTTGGGCCCAAAACATTCAGTACTTC. Its protein product is CASSSWAQNIQYF.

V usage is TRBV28 and J usage is TRBJ1-2, with 10 bases that match TRBD1. The length of the CDR3 is 16 residues. Trimming cost V 4 bases and J 4 bases; bases outside gene matches: 9. The germline CDR1 and CDR2 sequences are MDHEN and SYDVKM. The CDR3 bases are TGTGCCAGCAGTTCACCGGGACAGGGGTTGAGCTATGGCTACACCTTC. Translation gives CASSSPGQGLSYGYTF.

V usage is TRBV12-3 or TRBV12-4 and J usage is TRBJ1-5; D possibly corresponds to TRBD1 (5 bases). The CDR3 runs 13 residues. Deletions cut 8 bases from V and 3 bases from J, with 11 bases between. The CDR3 reads CASYQGSNQPQHF. The CDR3, as DNA: TGTGCCAGCTACCAGGGATCCAATCAGCCCCAGCATTTT.

CDR3 bases: TGTGCCAGTAGTCTCACCGGGACAACGCCGATAAAACTGTTTTTT. Amino acid sequence: CASSLTGTTPIKLFF. This rearrangement joins TRBV19 to TRBJ1-4, with D perhaps TRBD1 (6 bases). CDR1 is LNHDA and CDR2 is SQIVND in the germline V gene (reference sequence). The CDR3 is 15 residues long. Trimming removed 5 bases at V and 10 bases at J, with 20 bases between.

V and J are TRBV24-1 and TRBJ2-1; 10 bases are a match to TRBD2. This CDR3 region has 14 residues. V was pared by 9 bases and J by 10 bases, with 11 bases of the junction left unmatched. CDR1 is KGHDR and CDR2 is SFDVKD in the germline V gene. DNA of the CDR3: TGTGCCACCCAATCGGCTAGCGGGAGCCGAGAGCAGTTCTTC. This codes for CATQSASGSREQFF.

The chain has TRBV7-8 and TRBJ2-1, with 7 bases fitting TRBD1. Germline V gives CDR1 SGHVS, CDR2 FQNEAQ. The CDR3 covers 14 residues. Trimming at V came to 6 bases and at J to 10 bases, leaving 12 bases not matched to a gene. Written as DNA, the CDR3 is TGTGCCAGCAGTTACAGACAGGGCGGCGGGGAGCAGTTCTTC. Residues: CASSYRQGGGEQFF.

This clone was seen a handful of times. The J gene is TRBJ1-3, the V gene TRBV5-1; a possible D gene is TRBD1 (6 bases). The length of the CDR3 is 15 residues. The germline V gene encodes CDR1 SGHRS and CDR2 YFSETQ. Trimming took 0 bases from V and 0 from J, leaving 7 bases between them. The CDR3 sequence: CASSLGDISGNTIYF. The CDR3 DNA sequence: TGCGCCAGCAGCTTGGGGGACATCTCTGGAAACACCATATATTTT.

The V and J genes are TRBV2 and TRBJ2-3; a possible D gene is TRBD2 (7 bases). The V end lost 7 bases, the J end lost 0 bases, and 14 bases lay between the germline ends. CDR3 length: 15 amino acids. The V gene's germline CDR1 is SNHLY and CDR2 FYNNEI. CDR3 in DNA: TGTGCCAGCAACAGGGACTACCTTAGCACAGATACGCAGTATTTT. Encoded protein: CASNRDYLSTDTQYF.

V gene TRBV7-8 combines with J gene TRBJ2-7; 12 bases align to TRBD2. The junction had 8 bases not matched to a gene; V was cut back by 3 bases and J by 2 bases. Looked up from germline, CDR1 is SGHVS and CDR2 is FQNEAQ. This CDR3 comprises 17 residues. The CDR3 here is CASSFGLAGQTAYEQYF. The DNA of the CDR3 is TGTGCCAGCAGCTTTGGACTAGCGGGACAGACGGCCTACGAGCAGTACTTC.

The chain carries TRBV18 and TRBJ1-4; 7 nucleotides align to TRBD1. The CDR3 is 18 amino acids. Germline V gene sequence: CDR1 KGHSH, CDR2 LQKENI. V gave up 5 bases and J gave up 3 bases; unmatched junction bases: 15. CDR3 in DNA: TGTGCCAGCTCATCACGTCTGCACAGGGGAGTGTCTAATGAAAAACTGTTTTTT. It codes for CASSSRLHRGVSNEKLFF.

This clone was seen more than once but under ten times. The chain is built from TRBV10-3 and TRBJ1-2; D is ambiguous. Germline values: CDR1 ENHRY, CDR2 SYGVKD. Trimming cost V 4 bases and J 2 bases, with 11 bases left between them. The CDR3 loop spans 14 amino acids. The CDR3 region is CAISGLPRNYGYTF. For the CDR3, the DNA is TGTGCCATCAGTGGACTCCCCCGGAACTATGGCTACACCTTC.

The V gene is TRBV28, the J gene TRBJ2-7, with D maybe TRBD1 (5 bases). From germline, CDR1 is MDHEN and CDR2 SYDVKM. Between the trimmed V and J ends, which lost 7 bases and 6 bases, there was a span of 16 bases. This CDR3 has 13 amino acids. CDR3 loop: CASTGPQVGEQYF. The CDR3 bases are TGTGCCAGCACCGGACCACAGGTTGGCGAGCAGTACTTC.

The chain carries TRBV19 and TRBJ1-5, with D possibly being TRBD1 (5 bases). Germline CDR1 and CDR2: LNHDA and SQIVND (reference sequence). There are 15 residues in the CDR3. Trimming stripped 6 bases from V and 3 bases from J, with 15 bases between. Here the CDR3 DNA reads TGTGCCAGTAGGACGGGGGGGACCCCCAATCAGCCCCAGCATTTT. This sequence encodes CASRTGGTPNQPQHF.

J is TRBJ1-1 and V is TRBV19; 7 bases are a match to TRBD1. This CDR3 has 15 amino acids. Germline trimming cut 7 bases from V and 1 base from J; bases unmatched to any gene: 9. Germline-derived CDR1 and CDR2 are LNHDA and SQIVND (reference sequence). The CDR3 spells CASIRPGGQNTEAFF. The CDR3 DNA follows: TGTGCCAGTATCCGGCCAGGGGGGCAGAACACTGAAGCTTTCTTT.

The chain recombines TRBV9 with TRBJ2-2; 11 bases are shared with TRBD2. The CDR3 is 16 residues long. Germline loops: CDR1 SGDLS, CDR2 YYNGEE. Germline trimming cut 0 bases from V and 3 bases from J; bases unmatched to any gene: 1. CDR3 in DNA: TGTGCCAGCAGCGTAGTAGCGGGAGGGCACACCGGGGAGCTGTTTTTT. It translates to CASSVVAGGHTGELFF.